The next 19 T cell receptor beta chains were all read from a single sample in a study of blood T cell repertoires in COVID-19. TCRdb keeps only in-frame clones here, not all; method: immunoSEQ multiplex PCR. This sample yields about 350,000 clones, of which roughly nine tenths are seen a single time; 3.9% belongs to the top ten. The material sequenced was peripheral blood. Receptors were obtained from a woman between 55 and 75 years old with COVID-19, enrolled during active disease.

This CDR3 reads CASSSNGGSGQPQHF. The CDR3 DNA reads TGTGCCAGCAGCTCCAATGGAGGATCGGGGCAGCCCCAGCATTTT. V usage is TRBV5-5 and J usage is TRBJ1-5; no reliable D call. Germline V CDR1 and CDR2: SGHKS, YYEKEE (reference sequence). CDR3 length: 15 amino acids. Trimming removed 3 bases from V and 7 bases from J, with 17 bases in between.

As to this clone: The germline gene is not matched at one end of the junction; a read error may be the cause. The chain links TRBV7-7 to TRBJ2-7; D is possibly TRBD1 (5 bases). Germline V gene sequence: CDR1 SSHAT, CDR2 FNYEAQ (reference sequence). This CDR3 is 13 amino acids long. CDR3 protein: CASSPVLQGEQYF. The CDR3 bases are TGTGCTAGCAGCCCGGTTCTCCAGGGAGAGCAGTACTTC.

This clone has only a few counts. For the CDR3, the DNA is TGTGCCATCAGTGCTTCAACAGGGACCCGATACAATGAGCAGTTCTTC. As protein: CAISASTGTRYNEQFF. The chain combines TRBV10-3 with TRBJ2-1, with D tentatively TRBD1 (6 bases). Germline CDR1 reads ENHRY; CDR2 reads SYGVKD. Trimming shortened V by 4 bases and J by 4 bases, and 17 bases separated the two germline ends. The CDR3 extends over 16 amino acids.

The CDR3 region has the DNA TGTGCCAGCAGCTTAGAAGGGGGGGGCGAAGCTTTCTTT. It specifies CASSLEGGGEAFF. The gene calls are TRBV11-2 and TRBJ1-1, with D tentatively TRBD1 (6 bases). This CDR3 region has 13 residues. Trimming removed 0 bases from V and 8 bases from J, with 10 bases in between. Germline V CDR1 and CDR2: SGHAT, FQNNGV. Using reference TRBV11-2 and TRBJ1-1 for the parts outside the CDR3, the full variable domain is EAGVAQSPRYKIIEKRQSVAFWCNPISGHATLYWYQQILGQGPKLLIQFQNNGVVDDSQLPKDRFSAERLKGVDSTLKIQPAKLEDSAVYLCASSLEGGGEAFFGQGTRLTVV.

The gene calls are TRBV27 and TRBJ1-2; TRBD1 is a possible D gene (6 bases). V was trimmed by 5 bases and J by 8 bases, leaving 18 bases between them. CDR1 is MNHEY, CDR2 SMNVEV, per germline (reference sequence). The CDR3 contains 14 residues. CDR3 sequence reads: CASSPVYRVHGYTF. The CDR3 coding sequence is TGTGCCAGCAGTCCTGTCTACAGGGTACACGGCTACACCTTC.

V gene TRBV20-1 combines with J gene TRBJ2-5; maybe TRBD2 (7 bases). The CDR3 sequence is 15 residues long. The V and J ends lost 3 bases and 5 bases respectively, with 19 bases between them. Germline CDR1 DFQATT, CDR2 SNEGSKA (reference sequence). Here the CDR3 reads CSASYAGALGETQYF. The CDR3, as DNA: TGCAGTGCTAGTTATGCGGGGGCGCTGGGGGAGACCCAGTACTTC.

J is TRBJ1-1 and V is TRBV25-1; D perhaps matches TRBD1 (5 bases). Trimming removed 1 base at V and 1 base at J, with 10 bases between. The CDR3 is made up of 15 amino acids. Germline CDR1 is MGHDK and CDR2 is SYGVNS. CDR3 sequence: CASSESPGGNTEAFF. CDR3 bases: TGTGCCAGCAGTGAATCACCGGGGGGGAACACTGAAGCTTTCTTT.

The chain uses TRBV7-3 and TRBJ1-6; D uncertain. Germline V CDR1 and CDR2: SGHTA, FQGTGA. This CDR3 is 15 amino acids long. Trimming left V 2 bases short and J 5 bases short, with 10 bases between. CDR3 sequence: CASSLLLANNSPLHF. The CDR3 nucleotides read TGTGCCAGCAGCTTATTGTTGGCCAATAATTCACCCCTCCACTTT.

The chain recombines TRBV7-9 with TRBJ1-2; 7 nucleotides line up with TRBD1. The CDR3 consists of 14 residues. V was clipped by 1 base and J by 9 bases; unmatched bases: 8. Germline V lookup: CDR1 SEHNR, CDR2 FQNEAQ (reference sequence). The CDR3, as DNA: TGTGCCAGCAGCTTAGGGGGACAGCCGAGAAGCTACACCTTC. Amino acids: CASSLGGQPRSYTF.

As concerns this clone: The same CDR3 arises from other DNA sequences in this sample as well. The chain combines TRBV5-1 with TRBJ1-2; 8 bases line up with TRBD1. V was clipped by 7 bases and J by 4 bases; unmatched bases: 9. The CDR3 has 14 residues. Per the germline V gene, CDR1 is SGHRS and CDR2 is YFSETQ. DNA for the CDR3: TGCGCCAGCTCCGAACAGGGGGTTGGCTATGGCTACACCTTC. Translation: CASSEQGVGYGYTF.

This clone was detected once. V gene TRBV28 combines with J gene TRBJ2-7; 9 nucleotides match TRBD1. J lost 5 bases, V lost 5 bases, and 10 bases had no gene match. Germline V gives CDR1 MDHEN, CDR2 SYDVKM. The length of the CDR3 is 15 residues. The CDR3 sequence: CASSESGQGPDEQYF. In DNA form, the CDR3 reads TGTGCCAGCAGTGAATCCGGACAGGGGCCGGACGAGCAGTACTTC. Together with reference TRBV28 and TRBJ2-7, the CDR3 gives the full variable domain: DVKVTQSSRYLVKRTGEKVFLECVQDMDHENMFWYRQDPGLGLRLIYFSYDVKMKEKGDIPEGYSVSREKKERFSLILESASTNQTSMYLCASSESGQGPDEQYFGPGTRLTVT.

This clone was seen once. This rearrangement joins TRBV21-1 to TRBJ1-1; the table's D call TRBD1 went unverified against the DNA. TRBV21-1 is a listed pseudogene. This CDR3 spans 13 amino acids. CDR3 protein: CASSKDTNTEAFF. The CDR3 region has the DNA TGTGCCAGCAGCAAAGACACGAACACTGAAGCTTTCTTT.

The chain recombines TRBV11-2 with TRBJ1-4; D remains ambiguous. This CDR3 has 17 residues. Trimming shortened V by 2 bases and J by 0 bases, and 13 bases separated the two germline ends. CDR1 SGHAT and CDR2 FQNNGV come from the germline V gene. The CDR3 DNA follows: TGTGCCAGCAGCTTAAGAGGGTCCGTGACAACTAATGAAAAACTGTTTTTT. This gives the protein CASSLRGSVTTNEKLFF.

V gene TRBV15 combines with J gene TRBJ2-1, with 7 bases lining up with TRBD2. The CDR3 is 16 amino acids. Germline CDR1 LNHNV, CDR2 YYDKDF (reference sequence). The J segment lost 8 bases and the V segment lost 3 bases, leaving 13 bases of the junction unmatched. CDR3 sequence reads: CATSRSGVPIGDEQFF. CDR3 DNA: TGTGCCACCAGCAGGAGCGGGGTCCCCATTGGGGATGAGCAGTTCTTC.

This clone came up a few times. The chain combines TRBV30 with TRBJ1-2; tentative D call: TRBD1 (5 bases). V was pared by 1 base and J by 7 bases, with 10 bases between. This CDR3 contains 12 residues. The germline V gene has CDR1 GTSNPN and CDR2 SVGIG (reference sequence). The CDR3 DNA sequence: TGTGCCTGGAGTGGTGGCAGGGTTGGCTACACCTTC. Its translation is CAWSGGRVGYTF.

The chain is built from TRBV6-5 and TRBJ1-2, with 9 bases identical to TRBD1. The V and J ends lost 8 bases and 8 bases, in that order; junction bases with no gene match: 12. This CDR3 is built from 14 residues. Germline values: CDR1 MNHEY, CDR2 SVGAGI. CDR3: CASERDRESRGYTF. The CDR3 nucleotides read TGTGCCAGCGAAAGGGACAGGGAGTCGCGGGGCTACACCTTC.

The rearrangement uses TRBV19 and TRBJ1-1, with D perhaps matching TRBD1 (6 bases). Germline V gives CDR1 LNHDA, CDR2 SQIVND (reference sequence). The CDR3 has 14 residues. Trimming stripped 3 bases from V and 2 bases from J, with 10 bases between. The DNA of the CDR3 is TGTGCCAGTAGTATGTCAGGGGCCAACACTGAAGCTTTCTTT. It codes for CASSMSGANTEAFF.

The chain is built from TRBV28 and TRBJ1-1; D not certain. V was trimmed by 5 bases and J by 2 bases, leaving 18 bases between them. Germline V gives CDR1 MDHEN, CDR2 SYDVKM. The CDR3 sequence is 16 residues long. The CDR3, as DNA: TGTGCCAGCAGTCCGCCGGCCGACTATTTTAACACTGAAGCTTTCTTT. Protein product: CASSPPADYFNTEAFF.

The chain uses TRBV6-5 and TRBJ1-1; D possibly corresponds to TRBD1 (5 bases). This CDR3 comprises 11 residues. V dropped 2 bases and J dropped 10 bases, with 8 bases sitting between them. In germline, CDR1 is MNHEY, CDR2 SVGAGI. CDR3 in amino acids: CASSYRGSAFF. The CDR3, as DNA: TGTGCCAGCAGTTACAGGGGCTCAGCTTTCTTT.